The 8 T cell receptor beta chains below all came from one sample that was sequenced in a study of metastatic and nonmetastatic thyroid tumors. TCRdb re-called the PCR reads with MiXCR. Of 40,000 to 50,000 clones listed, about 12% are singletons. Until they underwent thyroid surgery, no patient had received any treatment. Sequenced sample: blood. The receptors were sampled from a male donor with papillary thyroid cancer or a benign thyroid nodule (not recorded which). Some clones in this sample may be carry-over from other donors' samples.

Comment on this clone: It may be a read error: a sequence one base away is much more abundant. The CDR3 reads CAWSGCENTEAFF. As DNA, the CDR3 is TGTGCCTGGAGTGGGTGTGAGAACACTGAAGCTTTCTTT. V is TRBV30 and J is TRBJ1-1; D is unclear. The V end was cut by 1 base, the J end by 1 base, with 7 bases between. Germline values: CDR1 GTSNPN, CDR2 SVGIG (reference sequence). The CDR3 sequence is 13 residues long.

In its sample, this clone was seen many times. This chain connects TRBV5-8 to TRBJ2-3; 12 bases are shared with TRBD2. Per germline, CDR1 SGHTS and CDR2 YDEGEE. The CDR3 is 16 residues long. V was clipped by 7 bases and J by 1 base; unmatched bases: 7. The CDR3 loop reads CASQYSSGRGTDTQYF. The CDR3 nucleotides read TGTGCCAGCCAATACTCTAGCGGGAGGGGCACAGATACGCAGTATTTT.

This clone was observed many times. This sequence joins TRBV10-3 and TRBJ2-7; 12 bases agree with TRBD2. The germline gives CDR1 ENHRY, CDR2 SYGVKD. J was trimmed by 2 bases and V by 6 bases; bases with no gene match: 5. The CDR3 consists of 15 residues. The CDR3: CAISPGLAGAYEQYF. The DNA of the CDR3 is TGTGCCATCAGCCCGGGACTAGCGGGCGCCTACGAGCAGTACTTC.

This clone showed up many times. A much larger clone differs from this one at a single base, so this may be a read error. The same CDR3 is also encoded by other DNA sequences in this sample. The chain recombines TRBV28 with TRBJ1-1, with D unresolved. CDR3 length: 15 amino acids. Germline V gene data show CDR1 as MDHEN and CDR2 as SYDVKM. The CDR3 is CASSFVFGENTEAFF. CDR3 nucleotide sequence: TGTGCCAGCAGTTTCGTATTCGGGGAGAACACCGAAGCTTTCTTT. The whole variable domain, filled in from reference TRBV28 and TRBJ1-1, reads DVKVTQSSRYLVKRTGEKVFLECVQDMDHENMFWYRQDPGLGLRLIYFSYDVKMKEKGDIPEGYSVSREKKERFSLILESASTNQTSMYLCASSFVFGENTEAFFGQGTRLTVV.

There are many counts of this clone. The V and J genes are TRBV5-6 and TRBJ1-2, with 9 bases that match TRBD1. The junction had 3 bases not matched to a gene; V was cut back by 4 bases and J by 2 bases. The CDR3 is 14 amino acids. Germline V gene lookup returns CDR1 SGHDT and CDR2 YYEEEE. The DNA of the CDR3 is TGTGCCAGCAGCCAGGACAGGGGCAACTATGGCTACACCTTC. This gives the protein CASSQDRGNYGYTF.

This clone was observed many times. Given a much more abundant clone one base away, this may be a read error. The sample has other DNA sequences that encode this CDR3 too. The chain is built from TRBV28 and TRBJ2-7; D not resolved. The germline gives CDR1 MDHEN, CDR2 SYDVKM. Between the trimmed V and J ends, which lost 4 bases and 7 bases, there was a span of 20 bases. The CDR3 runs 15 residues. CDR3 DNA: TGTGCCAGCAGTTCACAGACCCCGACCGGTTGGGAGCAGTACTTC. This gives the protein CASSSQTPTGWEQYF.

In this sample, this clone turned up many times. CDR3 protein: CASSSLEQGSSNQPQHF. The CDR3, as DNA: TGTGCCAGCAGCTCTCTCGAACAGGGATCGAGCAATCAGCCCCAGCATTTT. The V gene is TRBV7-9, the J gene TRBJ1-5; possible D gene TRBD1, 6 bases. The germline V gene encodes CDR1 SEHNR and CDR2 FQNEAQ (reference sequence). The CDR3 totals 17 residues. The V gene lost 4 bases and the J gene lost 1 base, with 17 bases spanning the gap. The whole variable domain, remainder taken from reference TRBV7-9 and TRBJ1-5, is DTGVSQNPRHKITKRGQNVTFRCDPISEHNRLYWYRQTLGQGPEFLTYFQNEAQLEKSRLLSDRFSAERPKGSFSTLEIQRTEQGDSAMYLCASSSLEQGSSNQPQHFGDGTRLSIL.

Worth noting for this clone: At one end, the junction sequence differs from germline, possibly due to a read error. The sample carries other DNA sequences with the same CDR3. This chain joins TRBV5-6 and TRBJ2-7; D unclear. The CDR3 consists of 12 residues. From germline, CDR1 is SGHDT and CDR2 YYEEEE. CDR3 protein: CASSLAKGEQYF. DNA for the CDR3: TGTGCCAGCAGCTTGGCCAAGGGTGAGCAGTACTTT.